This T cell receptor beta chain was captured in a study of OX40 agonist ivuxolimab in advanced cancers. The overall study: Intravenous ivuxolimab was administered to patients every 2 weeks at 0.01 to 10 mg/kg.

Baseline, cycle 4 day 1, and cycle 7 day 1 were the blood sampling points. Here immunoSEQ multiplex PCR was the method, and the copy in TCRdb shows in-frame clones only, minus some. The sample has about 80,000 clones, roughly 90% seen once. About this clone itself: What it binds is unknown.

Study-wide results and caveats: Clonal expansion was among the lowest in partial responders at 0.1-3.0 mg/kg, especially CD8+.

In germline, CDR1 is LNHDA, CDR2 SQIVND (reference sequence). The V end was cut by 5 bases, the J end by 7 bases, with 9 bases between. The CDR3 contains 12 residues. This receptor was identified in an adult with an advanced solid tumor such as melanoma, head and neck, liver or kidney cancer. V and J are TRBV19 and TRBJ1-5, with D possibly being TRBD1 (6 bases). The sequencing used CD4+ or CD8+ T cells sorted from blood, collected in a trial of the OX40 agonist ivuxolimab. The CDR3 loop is CASSFRGQPQHF. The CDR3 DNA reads TGTGCCAGTAGTTTCAGGGGACAGCCCCAGCATTTT. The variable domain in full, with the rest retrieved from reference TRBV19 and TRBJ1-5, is DGGITQSPKYLFRKEGQNVTLSCEQNLNHDAMYWYRQDPGQGLRLIYYSQIVNDFQKGDIAEGYSVSREKKESFPLTVTSAQKNPTAFYLCASSFRGQPQHFGDGTRLSIL.